These 12 T cell receptor beta chains originate from one sample sequenced in a study of cytomegalovirus exposure and HLA in healthy donors. 13 Jbeta primers and 60 Vbeta primers were used for the PCR. The repertoire was sequenced with immunoSEQ multiplex PCR; TCRdb's copy has only in-frame clones and lacks some. The sample carries around 200,000 clones, around 80% recorded once. Sequencing input: PBMCs. These receptors were collected from a woman under 40 in good health and CMV-seropositive.

The gene calls are TRBV6-1 and TRBJ2-7; 7 positions match TRBD2. From germline, CDR1 is MNHNS and CDR2 SASEGT. The V segment lost 2 bases and the J segment 12 bases; nucleotides outside the gene matches: 4. The CDR3 extends over 11 amino acids. CDR3 in amino acids: CASSEWEGPYF. Written as DNA, the CDR3 is TGTGCCAGCAGTGAATGGGAGGGGCCGTACTTC.

The chain is built from TRBV7-2 and TRBJ2-2; D unresolved. This CDR3 has 15 residues. Germline values: CDR1 SGHTA, CDR2 FQGNSA. Trimming stripped 7 bases from V and 6 bases from J, with 18 bases between. For the CDR3, the DNA is TGTGCCAGCACCCCGGAGCACCTAGGAGCCGGGGAGCTGTTTTTT. Translating it yields CASTPEHLGAGELFF.

The V call is TRBV6-1, the J call TRBJ2-3; 10 nucleotides match TRBD2. Germline V gene data show CDR1 as MNHNS and CDR2 as SASEGT. J was trimmed by 3 bases and V by 6 bases; bases with no gene match: 3. The CDR3 runs to 14 residues. CDR3 nucleotide sequence: TGTGCCAGCAGAGAACTAGCGGGGACAGATACGCAGTATTTT. It specifies CASRELAGTDTQYF.

The chain carries TRBV19 and TRBJ1-1; D is unclear. With 2 bases removed from V and 1 base from J, the gap between germline ends came to 8 bases. The CDR3 is 14 amino acids. CDR1 LNHDA and CDR2 SQIVND come from the germline V gene (reference sequence). The CDR3 here is CASSIIAENTEAFF. CDR3 coding DNA: TGTGCCAGTAGTATAATCGCAGAGAACACTGAAGCTTTCTTT. Filled out from reference TRBV19 and TRBJ1-1, the complete variable domain reads DGGITQSPKYLFRKEGQNVTLSCEQNLNHDAMYWYRQDPGQGLRLIYYSQIVNDFQKGDIAEGYSVSREKKESFPLTVTSAQKNPTAFYLCASSIIAENTEAFFGQGTRLTVV.

The chain uses TRBV2 and TRBJ2-1; TRBD2 agrees at 8 bases. CDR3 length: 15 residues. Germline V gene lookup returns CDR1 SNHLY and CDR2 FYNNEI. Trimming took 3 bases from V and 4 from J; bases not matched to a gene: 5. The CDR3 DNA sequence: TGTGCCAGCAGTGACACTAGCGGTAGTTACAATGAGCAGTTCTTC. It encodes CASSDTSGSYNEQFF. Full variable domain (outside the CDR3, taken from reference TRBV2 and TRBJ2-1): EPEVTQTPSHQVTQMGQEVILRCVPISNHLYFYWYRQILGQKVEFLVSFYNNEISEKSEIFDDQFSVERPDGSNFTLKIRSTKLEDSAMYFCASSDTSGSYNEQFFGPGTRLTVL.

The chain links TRBV29-1 to TRBJ2-3; D may be TRBD2 (5 bases). V was trimmed by 0 bases and J by 3 bases, leaving 7 bases between them. The CDR3 extends over 13 amino acids. In germline, CDR1 is SQVTM, CDR2 ANQGSEA. The CDR3 region has the DNA TGCAGCGTTGAAGATACGGGGACAGATACGCAGTATTTT. Translated, it gives CSVEDTGTDTQYF.

Notes on this clone: The germline gene is not matched at one end of the junction; a read error may be the cause. The chain links TRBV29-1 to TRBJ2-5, with TRBD1 as a possible D gene (6 bases). The CDR3 loop spans 14 amino acids. CDR1 is SQVTM, CDR2 ANQGSEA, per germline. In nucleotides, the CDR3 is TGCAGCGTCGATTTCCGGGACAACCAAGGGACCCAGTACTTC. Protein sequence: CSVDFRDNQGTQYF.

The chain combines TRBV6-6 with TRBJ2-7, with TRBD1 matching 8 bases. The ends lost 6 bases at V and 4 bases at J; junction bases unmatched: 11. Germline CDR1 MNHNY, CDR2 SVGAGI (reference sequence). The CDR3 spans 15 residues. CDR3 sequence (DNA): TGTGCCAGCAGGACTCGAGACAGGGGAGGATACGAGCAGTACTTC. Its protein is CASRTRDRGGYEQYF.

The V call is TRBV23-1, the J call TRBJ1-1; D unresolved. TRBV23-1 is placed among ORFs of uncertain function. The CDR3 consists of 14 residues. The V and J ends lost 3 bases and 0 bases respectively, with 8 bases between them. The CDR3, as DNA: TGCGCCAGCAGTCACAGGCTACTGAACACTGAAGCTTTCTTT. It is translated as CASSHRLLNTEAFF.

This clone appeared once. The chain joins TRBV29-1 to TRBJ1-2; 7 nucleotides agree with TRBD1. The V gene's germline CDR1 is SQVTM and CDR2 ANQGSEA. The CDR3 consists of 17 residues. V trimming: 5 bases; J trimming: 2 bases; junction bases outside the gene matches: 17. CDR3 nucleotide sequence: TGCAGCGTTTCGAACCCAGGGTGGACAGGTACAAACTATGGCTACACCTTC. It encodes CSVSNPGWTGTNYGYTF.

This clone was counted between two and nine times. The V gene is TRBV21-1, the J gene TRBJ1-5. TRBV21-1 is a pseudogene. CDR3 length: 11 residues. CDR3 amino acids: CASTRVAPQHF. CDR3 coding DNA: TGTGCCAGCACGAGGGTGGCGCCCCAGCATTTT.

V and J are TRBV6-6 and TRBJ1-6, with 9 bases fitting TRBD1. V gave up 7 bases and J gave up 0 bases; unmatched junction bases: 4. The CDR3 has 16 amino acids. The germline gives CDR1 MNHNY, CDR2 SVGAGI (reference sequence). The CDR3 sequence: CASTGQGSSYNSPLHF. The DNA for the CDR3 is TGTGCCAGCACAGGACAGGGGAGCTCCTATAATTCACCCCTCCACTTT.